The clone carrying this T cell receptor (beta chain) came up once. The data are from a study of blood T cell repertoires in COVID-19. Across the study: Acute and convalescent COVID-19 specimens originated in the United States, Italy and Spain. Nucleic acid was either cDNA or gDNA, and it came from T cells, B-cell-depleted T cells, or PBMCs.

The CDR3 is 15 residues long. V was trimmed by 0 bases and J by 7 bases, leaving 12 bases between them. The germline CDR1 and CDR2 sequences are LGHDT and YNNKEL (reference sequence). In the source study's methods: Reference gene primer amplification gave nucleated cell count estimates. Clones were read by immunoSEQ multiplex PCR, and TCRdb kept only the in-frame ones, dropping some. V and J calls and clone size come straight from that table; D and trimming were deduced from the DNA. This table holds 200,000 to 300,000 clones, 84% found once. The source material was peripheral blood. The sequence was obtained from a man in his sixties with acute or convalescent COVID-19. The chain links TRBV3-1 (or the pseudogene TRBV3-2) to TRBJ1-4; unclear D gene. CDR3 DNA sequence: TGTGCCAGCAGCCAAGATCCGGGAAAGAGTGAAAAACTGTTTTTT. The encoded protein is CASSQDPGKSEKLFF.